This entry describes one T cell receptor beta chain. Its antigen is unidentified. The sorted Tregs were CD4+CD25+CD127-/low cells. Full-length variable regions came from constant-region reverse primers plus semi-nested Nested Universal Primer A PCR. TCRdb passed the 5' RACE reads through MiXCR, listing each CDR3 protein once. Seen here are over 45,000 distinct CDR3 sequences, more than 25% observed once, and the top ten hold roughly 2.1%. CDR3 size: 16 residues. Germline V gene lookup returns CDR1 SGHVS and CDR2 FQNEAQ. V dropped 7 bases and J dropped 2; count of bases not matched to a gene: 12. Study outcomes and limitations: Greatest tumor Treg TCR overlap was with tumor naive CD4+ cells. Tumor memory CD4+ T cell TCR gene usage clustered with blood and lymph node memory CD4+ cells and lymph node naive CD4+ cells. The larger cohort examined one V-J beta rearrangement, not whole repertoires.

The sample consisted of tumor-infiltrating Tregs sorted from the breast tumor. This clonotype originated in a female donor with breast cancer. V is TRBV7-8 and J is TRBJ2-7; 9 bases line up with TRBD1. The CDR3: CASNSWGDRVTYEQYF. The CDR3 DNA is TGTGCCAGCAACTCCTGGGGGGACAGGGTCACCTACGAGCAGTACTTC. Looking up the rest from reference TRBV7-8 and TRBJ2-7 gives the full variable domain: GAGVSQSPRYKVAKRGQDVALRCDPISGHVSLFWYQQALGQGPEFLTYFQNEAQLDKSGLPSDRFFAERPEGSVSTLKIQRTQQEDSAVYLCASNSWGDRVTYEQYFGPGTRLTVT.